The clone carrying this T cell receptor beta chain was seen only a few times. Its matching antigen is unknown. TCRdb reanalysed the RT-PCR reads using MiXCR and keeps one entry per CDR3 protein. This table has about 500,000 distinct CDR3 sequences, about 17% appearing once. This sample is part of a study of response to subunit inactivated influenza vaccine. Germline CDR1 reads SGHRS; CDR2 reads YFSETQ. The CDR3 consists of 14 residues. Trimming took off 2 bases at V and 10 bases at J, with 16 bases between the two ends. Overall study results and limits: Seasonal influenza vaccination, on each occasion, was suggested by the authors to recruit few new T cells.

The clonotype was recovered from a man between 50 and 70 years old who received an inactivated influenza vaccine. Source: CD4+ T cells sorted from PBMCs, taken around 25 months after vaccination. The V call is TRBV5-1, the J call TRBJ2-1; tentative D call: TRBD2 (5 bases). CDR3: CASSFGRPEGEQFF. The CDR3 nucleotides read TGCGCCAGCAGCTTTGGACGCCCTGAGGGAGAGCAGTTCTTC.